This entry lists 8 T cell receptor beta chains sequenced from one sample in a study of cytomegalovirus exposure and HLA in healthy donors (TCRdb year 2017). To prepare the library, the immunoSEQ multiplex PCR assay was applied. For the multiplex PCR, a mixture combining 60 forward primers for TCR Vbeta segments and 13 reverse primers for TCR Jbeta segments was used. This immuneACCESS table, as held by TCRdb, lists in-frame sequences with V and J called but not all clones. Of the missing ones, under half trace to an unresolved V gene in checked studies; the others have no known cause. For this sample there are 95,000 to 150,000 clones; about 76% appear just once. The ten largest clones represent roughly 2.4% of the sample. Sequencing was performed on PBMCs. These receptors were collected from a middle-aged woman in good health and CMV-seronegative.

This chain's CDR3 is CASSEKGLGTEAFF. The CDR3 DNA is TGTGCCAGCAGTGAAAAGGGGTTGGGGACTGAAGCTTTCTTT. V gene TRBV6-5 combines with J gene TRBJ1-1, with D possibly matching TRBD1 (5 bases). The germline CDR1 and CDR2 sequences are MNHEY and SVGAGI. The CDR3 extends over 14 amino acids. Trimming left V 5 bases short and J 5 bases short, with 15 bases between.

Points on this clone: Compared with germline, one end of the junction differs, possibly owing to a read error. The V gene is TRBV7-9, the J gene TRBJ2-2; D is undetermined. The CDR3 is 13 amino acids. Germline CDR1 and CDR2: SEHNR and FQNEAQ (reference sequence). Here the CDR3 reads CSSSVGETGELFF. The CDR3 DNA reads as TGTTCCAGCAGCGTCGGAGAGACCGGGGAGCTGTTTTTT.

This chain connects TRBV11-2 to TRBJ2-7; TRBD1 matches at 7 bases. Germline V lookup: CDR1 SGHAT, CDR2 FQNNGV. Unmatched junction bases numbered 9, after V lost 5 bases and J lost 2 bases. The CDR3 loop spans 15 amino acids. The CDR3 DNA is TGTGCCAGCAGCACCTATGAGGACAGGACCTACGAGCAGTACTTC. Translated: CASSTYEDRTYEQYF. Variable domain in full (rest from reference TRBV11-2 and TRBJ2-7): EAGVAQSPRYKIIEKRQSVAFWCNPISGHATLYWYQQILGQGPKLLIQFQNNGVVDDSQLPKDRFSAERLKGVDSTLKIQPAKLEDSAVYLCASSTYEDRTYEQYFGPGTRLTVT.

The rearrangement joins TRBV6-5 to TRBJ2-7; D is uncertain. The germline V and J ends were trimmed by 2 bases and 6 bases, with 11 bases remaining between them. The germline CDR1 and CDR2 sequences are MNHEY and SVGAGI. The CDR3 is made up of 13 amino acids. The CDR3 loop is CASSYEVSGEQYF. The CDR3 DNA reads as TGTGCCAGCAGTTACGAGGTTTCCGGCGAGCAGTACTTC.

The chain uses TRBV11-2 and TRBJ2-7; 9 nucleotides agree with TRBD2. Germline V gene lookup returns CDR1 SGHAT and CDR2 FQNNGV. V trimming: 3 bases; J trimming: 3 bases; junction bases outside the gene matches: 6. CDR3 size: 15 residues. The CDR3 DNA reads TGTGCCAGCAGCTTTTCAACTAGCGGGTACTACGAGCAGTACTTC. Residues: CASSFSTSGYYEQYF.

The CDR3 reads CAISETETEAFF. For the CDR3, the DNA is TGTGCCATCAGCGAAACAGAAACTGAAGCTTTCTTT. This chain uses TRBV10-3 with TRBJ1-1; D not certain. The CDR3 totals 12 residues. Germline V gene data show CDR1 as ENHRY and CDR2 as SYGVKD. Trimming removed 6 bases at V and 5 bases at J, with 10 bases between.

This clone occurred a few times. The genes are TRBV30 and TRBJ1-3; TRBD1 might be the D (6 bases). V was trimmed by 2 bases and J by 0 bases, leaving 14 bases between them. The CDR3 is 16 residues long. CDR1 GTSNPN and CDR2 SVGIG come from the germline V gene (reference sequence). The DNA of the CDR3 is TGTGCCTGGAGTAAATCCACAGGGCCCTCTGGAAACACCATATATTTT. Protein sequence: CAWSKSTGPSGNTIYF.

The V and J genes are TRBV9 and TRBJ1-2; 8 bases are a match to TRBD1. The CDR3 consists of 14 residues. After removal of 0 bases from V and 4 bases from J, the junction contained 2 bases not matched to a gene. Germline CDR1 reads SGDLS; CDR2 reads YYNGEE. CDR3 region: CASSVDRGGYGYTF. The CDR3 nucleotides read TGTGCCAGCAGCGTAGACAGGGGGGGCTATGGCTACACCTTC.